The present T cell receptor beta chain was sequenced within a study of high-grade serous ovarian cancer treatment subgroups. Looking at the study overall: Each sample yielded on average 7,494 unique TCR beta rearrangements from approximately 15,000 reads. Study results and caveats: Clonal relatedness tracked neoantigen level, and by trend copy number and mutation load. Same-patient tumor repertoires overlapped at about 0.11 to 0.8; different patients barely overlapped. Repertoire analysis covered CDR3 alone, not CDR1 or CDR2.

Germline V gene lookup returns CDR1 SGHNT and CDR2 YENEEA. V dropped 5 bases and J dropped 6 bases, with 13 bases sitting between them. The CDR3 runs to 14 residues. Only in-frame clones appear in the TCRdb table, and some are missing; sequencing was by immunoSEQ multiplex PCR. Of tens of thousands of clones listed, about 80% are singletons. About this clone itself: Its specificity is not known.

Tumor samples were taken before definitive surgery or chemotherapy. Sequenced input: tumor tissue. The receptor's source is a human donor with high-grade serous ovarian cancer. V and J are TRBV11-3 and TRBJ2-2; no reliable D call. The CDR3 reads CASSGRGPPGELFF. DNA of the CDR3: TGTGCCAGCAGCGGTCGAGGACCCCCCGGGGAGCTGTTTTTT. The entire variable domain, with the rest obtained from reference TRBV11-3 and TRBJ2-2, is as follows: EAGVVQSPRYKIIEKKQPVAFWCNPISGHNTLYWYLQNLGQGPELLIRYENEEAVDDSQLPKDRFSAERLKGVDSTLKIQPAELGDSAVYLCASSGRGPPGELFFGEGSRLTVL.